This is a list of T cell receptor beta chains from one sample in a study of post-analysis software for immune sequencing data. One entry per CDR3 protein, called by TCRdb with MiXCR from the PCR reads. The sample holds roughly 700,000 distinct CDR3 sequences; 30% are singletons and the top ten take approximately 0.6%. The sequenced sample consisted of blood. Source of these receptors: a girl between 10 and 17 years old with multiple sclerosis. The CDR3 runs from the conserved cysteine through the conserved F or W. Each record gives: clone size, V gene, J gene, D gene, CDR3 DNA, CDR3 protein. A D gene is named only where the DNA matches it firmly. Expanded clones are given a class, and other clones once, few, many or no size at all.

clone size: many
V gene: TRBV29-1
J gene: TRBJ2-7
D gene: TRBD1
CDR3 DNA: TGCAGCGCGAGAACAGGGGGTAGGAGCTCCTACGAGCAGTACTTC
CDR3 protein: CSARTGGRSSYEQYF

clone size: few
V gene: TRBV20-1
J gene: TRBJ1-4
D gene: -
CDR3 DNA: TGCAGTGCTAGGGACACACCAACTAATGAAAAACGGTTTTTT
CDR3 protein: CSARDTPTNEKRFF

clone size: once
V gene: TRBV20-1
J gene: TRBJ1-1
D gene: -
CDR3 DNA: TGCAGTGCTTCTCAAACCGGGACACTGAACACTGAAGCTTTCTTT
CDR3 protein: CSASQTGTLNTEAFF

clone size: few
V gene: TRBV10-3
J gene: TRBJ1-1
D gene: TRBD1
CDR3 DNA: TGTGCCGCCAGGGGGACGAACACTGAAGCTTTCTTT
CDR3 protein: CAARGTNTEAFF

clone size: few
V gene: TRBV9
J gene: TRBJ1-2
D gene: -
CDR3 DNA: TGTGCCAGCATTGAGGGCTATGGCTACACCTTC
CDR3 protein: CASIEGYGYTF

clone size: -
V gene: TRBV19
J gene: TRBJ1-2
D gene: -
CDR3 DNA: TGTGCCAGTAGCATCGGAAGGACGACTAACTATGGCTACACCTTC
CDR3 protein: CASSIGRTTNYGYTF

clone size: -
V gene: TRBV6-6
J gene: TRBJ1-4
D gene: TRBD1
CDR3 DNA: TGTGCCAGCAGCCCCAGGGGGCCGGAAGAAAAACTGTTTTTT
CDR3 protein: CASSPRGPEEKLFF

clone size: many
V gene: TRBV28
J gene: TRBJ2-3
D gene: -
CDR3 DNA: TGTGCCAGCAGTCCGGGGAGGGGGAGGGTCACAGATACGCAGTATTTT
CDR3 protein: CASSPGRGRVTDTQYF

clone size: -
V gene: TRBV6-6
J gene: TRBJ1-4
D gene: TRBD1
CDR3 DNA: TGTGCCAGCAGCTACAGGGGGCTGGGGGAAAAACTGTTTTTT
CDR3 protein: CASSYRGLGEKLFF

clone size: -
V gene: TRBV12-3/TRBV12-4
J gene: TRBJ2-1
D gene: TRBD2
CDR3 DNA: TGTGCCAGCAGTAGCTTGCGGGAGTCCTACAATGAGCAGTTCTTC
CDR3 protein: CASSSLRESYNEQFF

clone size: few
V gene: TRBV7-2
J gene: TRBJ1-6
D gene: -
CDR3 DNA: TGTGCCAGCAGCCAAAAGACAGAAATTAATTCACCCCTCCACTTT
CDR3 protein: CASSQKTEINSPLHF

clone size: -
V gene: TRBV9
J gene: TRBJ1-1
D gene: TRBD1
CDR3 DNA: TGTGCCAGCAGCCTAAGGACAGGTGAAGCTTTCTTT
CDR3 protein: CASSLRTGEAFF

clone size: -
V gene: TRBV18
J gene: TRBJ2-5
D gene: -
CDR3 DNA: TGTGCCAGCTCACCTGAGTATGGATCCCAAGAGACCCAGTACTTC
CDR3 protein: CASSPEYGSQETQYF

clone size: few
V gene: TRBV10-3
J gene: TRBJ1-2
D gene: -
CDR3 DNA: TGTGCCATCAGTGTGAAGGGAATTGGCTACACCTTC
CDR3 protein: CAISVKGIGYTF

clone size: -
V gene: TRBV20-1
J gene: TRBJ1-6
D gene: -
CDR3 DNA: TGCAGTGCTAGAGAGCTCTCAGGACGGGATTCACCCCTCCACTTT
CDR3 protein: CSARELSGRDSPLHF

clone size: -
V gene: TRBV20-1
J gene: TRBJ2-3
D gene: -
CDR3 DNA: TGCAGTGCTAAGCTGGGACTCGACAGGCCTAGCACAGATACGCAGTATTTT
CDR3 protein: CSAKLGLDRPSTDTQYF

clone size: -
V gene: TRBV6-1
J gene: TRBJ2-3
D gene: TRBD2
CDR3 DNA: TGTGCCAGCAGTGTTGCTAGCGGGGCTCCGGGAGATACGCAGTATTTT
CDR3 protein: CASSVASGAPGDTQYF

clone size: -
V gene: TRBV6-5
J gene: TRBJ2-1
D gene: TRBD2
CDR3 DNA: TGTGCCAGCAGTTACGGGGGGCTAGCGGGGGGGTACAGTGAGCAGTTCTTC
CDR3 protein: CASSYGGLAGGYSEQFF

clone size: -
V gene: TRBV4-3
J gene: TRBJ1-1
D gene: -
CDR3 DNA: TGCGCCAGCAGCCAAGTAGGCAGGGGAGAAGCTTTCTTT
CDR3 protein: CASSQVGRGEAFF

clone size: many
V gene: TRBV7-8
J gene: TRBJ2-5
D gene: TRBD2
CDR3 DNA: TGTGCCAGCAGCTCGGGAGGCGGGGGGGTGGAAGAGACCCAGTACTTC
CDR3 protein: CASSSGGGGVEETQYF

clone size: few
V gene: TRBV4-1
J gene: TRBJ1-2
D gene: -
CDR3 DNA: TGCGCCAGCAGCCAACGTGAGGTAGGGATCGGCGGCTACACCTTC
CDR3 protein: CASSQREVGIGGYTF

clone size: -
V gene: TRBV4-1
J gene: TRBJ2-1
D gene: TRBD2
CDR3 DNA: TGCGCCAGCAGCGGAAGCGGGAGAGAGGCTTTTGAGCAGTTCTTC
CDR3 protein: CASSGSGREAFEQFF

clone size: -
V gene: TRBV7-2
J gene: TRBJ2-5
D gene: -
CDR3 DNA: TGTGCCAGCAGCGACCGGAGCCAAGAGACCCAGTACTTC
CDR3 protein: CASSDRSQETQYF

clone size: -
V gene: TRBV18
J gene: TRBJ2-5
D gene: -
CDR3 DNA: TGTGCCAGCTCACCAGGGGCTAGCGAGGCAGAGACCCAGTACTTC
CDR3 protein: CASSPGASEAETQYF

clone size: few
V gene: TRBV11-2
J gene: TRBJ1-2
D gene: TRBD1
CDR3 DNA: TGTGCCAGTGCCGAGACAGGGACGGGCTACACCTTC
CDR3 protein: CASAETGTGYTF

clone size: few
V gene: TRBV6-2/TRBV6-3
J gene: TRBJ1-5
D gene: TRBD1
CDR3 DNA: TGTGCCGCCCGGACAGGGTTGCAGCCCCAGCATTTT
CDR3 protein: CAARTGLQPQHF

clone size: -
V gene: TRBV2
J gene: TRBJ2-3
D gene: TRBD2
CDR3 DNA: TGTGCCAGCCCTAGCGGGAGGACCCCCGGGACAGATACGCAGTATTTT
CDR3 protein: CASPSGRTPGTDTQYF

clone size: -
V gene: TRBV6-1
J gene: TRBJ1-2
D gene: TRBD1
CDR3 DNA: TGTGCCAGCAGTGGCCGGTTCGGCAGGGGGTTTGGCTACACCTTC
CDR3 protein: CASSGRFGRGFGYTF

clone size: -
V gene: TRBV7-2
J gene: TRBJ1-2
D gene: TRBD1
CDR3 DNA: TGTGCCAGCAGCCCCCAAGACAGGGCAGGAGGCTACACCTTC
CDR3 protein: CASSPQDRAGGYTF

clone size: few
V gene: TRBV7-6
J gene: TRBJ2-3
D gene: TRBD1
CDR3 DNA: TGTGCCAGCAGCTTAGGAGGGGGCATAGATACGCAGTATTTT
CDR3 protein: CASSLGGGIDTQYF

clone size: few
V gene: TRBV7-2
J gene: TRBJ1-1
D gene: TRBD1
CDR3 DNA: TGTGCCAGCAGCACCCCGACAGGGGTGAATAGAACTGAAGCTTTCTTT
CDR3 protein: CASSTPTGVNRTEAFF

clone size: few
V gene: TRBV20-1
J gene: TRBJ1-1
D gene: -
CDR3 DNA: TGCAGTGCTAGAGATCCCCCAGATATGAACACTGAAGCTTTCTTT
CDR3 protein: CSARDPPDMNTEAFF

clone size: few
V gene: TRBV7-9
J gene: TRBJ2-1
D gene: TRBD2
CDR3 DNA: TGTGCCAGCAGCTTCCGGGGACTAGAGCAGTTCTTC
CDR3 protein: CASSFRGLEQFF

clone size: -
V gene: TRBV6-5
J gene: TRBJ1-4
D gene: -
CDR3 DNA: TGTGCCAGCAGAAAAGGAGGGGCAGGTAATGAAAAACTGTTTTTT
CDR3 protein: CASRKGGAGNEKLFF

clone size: -
V gene: TRBV6-6
J gene: TRBJ2-3
D gene: TRBD2
CDR3 DNA: TGTGCCAGCAGCCTCGCCCTAGCGGCGGTAGGGGATACGCAGTATTTT
CDR3 protein: CASSLALAAVGDTQYF

clone size: -
V gene: TRBV5-1
J gene: TRBJ2-1
D gene: TRBD2
CDR3 DNA: TGCGCCGGCAGCGACCACATAGCGGGAGACGTCTACAATGAGCAGTTCTTC
CDR3 protein: CAGSDHIAGDVYNEQFF

clone size: few
V gene: TRBV27
J gene: TRBJ2-3
D gene: -
CDR3 DNA: TGTGCCAGCAGTGCAGGGGGGGGGTTAGATACGCAGTATTTT
CDR3 protein: CASSAGGGLDTQYF

clone size: few
V gene: TRBV6-1
J gene: TRBJ1-6
D gene: -
CDR3 DNA: TGTGCCAGCAGGGACCCCGCGGGCGGGAATTCACCCCTCCACTTT
CDR3 protein: CASRDPAGGNSPLHF

clone size: -
V gene: TRBV24-1
J gene: TRBJ1-5
D gene: -
CDR3 DNA: TGTGCCACCACCAACCCAGGGAACAAAGAAGGGGGGCCCAATCAGCCCCAGCATTTT
CDR3 protein: CATTNPGNKEGGPNQPQHF

clone size: -
V gene: TRBV7-2
J gene: TRBJ2-1
D gene: TRBD2
CDR3 DNA: TGTGCCAGCAGCTCCGGACTAGCGGGCGAGGGTGAGCAGTTCTTC
CDR3 protein: CASSSGLAGEGEQFF